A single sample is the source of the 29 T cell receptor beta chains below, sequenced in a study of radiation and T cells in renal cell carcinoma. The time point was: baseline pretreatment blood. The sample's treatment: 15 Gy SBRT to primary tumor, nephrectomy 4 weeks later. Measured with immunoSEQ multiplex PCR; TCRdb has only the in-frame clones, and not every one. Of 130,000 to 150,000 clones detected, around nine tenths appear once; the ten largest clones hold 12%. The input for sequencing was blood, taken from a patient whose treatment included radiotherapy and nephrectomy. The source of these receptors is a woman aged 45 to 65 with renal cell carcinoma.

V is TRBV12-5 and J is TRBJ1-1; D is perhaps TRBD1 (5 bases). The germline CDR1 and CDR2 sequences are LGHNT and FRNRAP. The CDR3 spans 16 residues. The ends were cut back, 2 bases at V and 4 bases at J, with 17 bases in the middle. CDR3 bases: TGTGCTAGTGGTTTGAGGCAGGGCAGTGTCGGCACTGAAGCTTTCTTT. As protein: CASGLRQGSVGTEAFF.

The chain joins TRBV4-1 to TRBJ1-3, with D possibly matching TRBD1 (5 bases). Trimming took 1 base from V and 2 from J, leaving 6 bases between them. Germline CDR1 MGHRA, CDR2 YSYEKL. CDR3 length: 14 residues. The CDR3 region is CASSQAGTGNTIYF. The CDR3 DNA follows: TGCGCCAGCAGCCAAGCAGGGACTGGAAACACCATATATTTT.

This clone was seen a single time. This CDR3 reads CASSLMRGGLSAQYF. The CDR3 DNA sequence: TGTGCCAGCAGTTTAATGCGGGGGGGCTTGTCGGCCCAGTACTTC. The chain carries TRBV28 and TRBJ2-5; 9 bases are a match to TRBD2. Trimming at V came to 2 bases and at J to 9 bases, leaving 10 bases not matched to a gene. Looked up from germline, CDR1 is MDHEN and CDR2 is SYDVKM. The CDR3 has 15 residues.

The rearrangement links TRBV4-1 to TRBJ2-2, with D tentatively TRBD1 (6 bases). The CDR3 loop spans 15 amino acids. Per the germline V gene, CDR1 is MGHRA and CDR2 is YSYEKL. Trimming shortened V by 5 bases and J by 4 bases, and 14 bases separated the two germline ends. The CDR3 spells CASSYIGTPTGELFF. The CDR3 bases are TGCGCCAGCAGCTACATCGGGACACCCACCGGGGAGCTGTTTTTT.

For the CDR3, the DNA is TGTGCCAGCAGCTTGGAGTCGGAAACTAATGAAAAACTGTTTTTT. This gives the protein CASSLESETNEKLFF. The chain combines TRBV5-8 with TRBJ1-4; D unclear. CDR1 and CDR2 (germline): SGHTS, YDEGEE. The length of the CDR3 is 15 residues. V gave up 0 bases and J gave up 1 base, with 7 bases separating them.

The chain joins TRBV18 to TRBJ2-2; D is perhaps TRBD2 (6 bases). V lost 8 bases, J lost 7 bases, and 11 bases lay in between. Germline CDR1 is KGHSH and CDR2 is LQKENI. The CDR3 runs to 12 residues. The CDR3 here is CASAVSGGELFF. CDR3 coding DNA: TGTGCCAGCGCCGTTAGCGGCGGGGAGCTGTTTTTT. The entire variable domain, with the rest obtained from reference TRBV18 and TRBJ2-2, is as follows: NAGVMQNPRHLVRRRGQEARLRCSPMKGHSHVYWYRQLPEEGLKFMVYLQKENIIDESGMPKERFSAEFPKEGPSILRIQQVVRGDSAAYFCASAVSGGELFFGEGSRLTVL.

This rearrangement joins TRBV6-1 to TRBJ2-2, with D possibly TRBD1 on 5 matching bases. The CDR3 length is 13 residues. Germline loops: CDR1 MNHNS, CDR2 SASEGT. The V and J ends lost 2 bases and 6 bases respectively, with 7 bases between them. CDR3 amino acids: CASSERGPGELFF. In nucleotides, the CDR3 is TGTGCCAGCAGTGAAAGGGGTCCCGGGGAGCTGTTTTTT.

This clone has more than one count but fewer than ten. The DNA of the CDR3 is TGTGCCAGCCTTAAACCGGGGGGGCTCACAGATACGCAGTATTTT. It is translated as CASLKPGGLTDTQYF. This chain links TRBV6-1 with TRBJ2-3, with 8 bases matching TRBD2. Germline CDR1 and CDR2: MNHNS and SASEGT. The trim removed 8 bases at V and 2 bases at J, leaving 9 bases unmatched. There are 15 residues in the CDR3.

The CDR3 spells CASSPGLAGGPYNEQFF. As DNA, the CDR3 is TGCGCCAGCAGCCCGGGACTAGCGGGGGGTCCCTACAATGAGCAGTTCTTC. The V gene is TRBV5-1, the J gene TRBJ2-1; 15 nucleotides agree with TRBD2. CDR3 length equals 17 residues. Per germline, CDR1 SGHRS and CDR2 YFSETQ. Trimming took 4 bases from V and 2 from J; bases not matched to a gene: 4.

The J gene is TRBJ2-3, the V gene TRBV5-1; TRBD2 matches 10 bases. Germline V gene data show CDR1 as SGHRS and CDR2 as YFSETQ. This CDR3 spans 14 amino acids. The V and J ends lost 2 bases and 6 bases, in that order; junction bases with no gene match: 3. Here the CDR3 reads CASSFSGGRDTQYF. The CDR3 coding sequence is TGCGCCAGCAGCTTTAGCGGGGGGCGGGATACGCAGTATTTT.

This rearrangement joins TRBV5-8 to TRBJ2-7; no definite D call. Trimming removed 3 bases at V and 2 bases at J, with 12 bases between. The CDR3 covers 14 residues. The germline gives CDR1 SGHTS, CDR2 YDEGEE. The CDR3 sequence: CASSSRATAYEQYF. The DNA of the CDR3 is TGTGCCAGCAGCTCCCGCGCCACCGCCTACGAGCAGTACTTC.

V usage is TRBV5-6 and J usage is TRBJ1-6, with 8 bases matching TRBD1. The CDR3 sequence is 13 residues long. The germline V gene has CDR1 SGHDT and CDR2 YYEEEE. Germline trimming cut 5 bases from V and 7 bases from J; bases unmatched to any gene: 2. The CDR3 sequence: CASRHRGNSPLHF. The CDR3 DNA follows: TGTGCCAGCAGGCACAGGGGGAATTCACCCCTCCACTTT. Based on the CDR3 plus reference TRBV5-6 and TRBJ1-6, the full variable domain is DAGVTQSPTHLIKTRGQQVTLRCSPKSGHDTVSWYQQALGQGPQFIFQYYEEEERQRGNFPDRFSGHQFPNYSSELNVNALLLGDSALYLCASRHRGNSPLHFGNGTRLTVT.

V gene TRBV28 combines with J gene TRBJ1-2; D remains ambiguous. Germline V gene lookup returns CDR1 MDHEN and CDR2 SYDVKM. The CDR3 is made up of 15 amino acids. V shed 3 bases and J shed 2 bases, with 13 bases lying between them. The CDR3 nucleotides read TGTGCCAGCAGTTTGTCAGGCCAAATAAACTATGGCTACACCTTC. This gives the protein CASSLSGQINYGYTF.

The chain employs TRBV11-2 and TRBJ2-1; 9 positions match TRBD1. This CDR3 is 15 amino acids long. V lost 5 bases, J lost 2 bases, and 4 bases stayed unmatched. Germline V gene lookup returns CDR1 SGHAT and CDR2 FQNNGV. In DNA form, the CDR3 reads TGTGCCAGCAGCGGCGGGACAGGGCCCTACAATGAGCAGTTCTTC. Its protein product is CASSGGTGPYNEQFF.

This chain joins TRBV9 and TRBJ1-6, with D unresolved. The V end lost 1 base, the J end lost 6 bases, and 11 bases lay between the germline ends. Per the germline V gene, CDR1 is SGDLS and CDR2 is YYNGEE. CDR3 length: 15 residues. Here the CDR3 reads CASSVLGSPNSPLHF. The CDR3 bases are TGTGCCAGCAGCGTACTGGGTTCGCCTAATTCACCCCTCCACTTT.

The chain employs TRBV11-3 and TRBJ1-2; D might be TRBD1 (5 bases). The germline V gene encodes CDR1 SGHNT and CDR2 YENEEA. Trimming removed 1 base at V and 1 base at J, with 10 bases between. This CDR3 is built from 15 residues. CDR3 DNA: TGTGCCAGCAGCTTAGCCGGGGGACTTAACTATGGCTACACCTTC. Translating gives CASSLAGGLNYGYTF.

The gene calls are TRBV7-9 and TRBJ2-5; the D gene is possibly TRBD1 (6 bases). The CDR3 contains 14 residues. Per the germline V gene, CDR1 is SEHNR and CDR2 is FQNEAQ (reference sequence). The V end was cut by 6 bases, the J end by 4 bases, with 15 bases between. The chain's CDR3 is CASSRTEFGETQYF. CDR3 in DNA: TGTGCCAGCAGTCGGACAGAATTTGGAGAGACCCAGTACTTC.

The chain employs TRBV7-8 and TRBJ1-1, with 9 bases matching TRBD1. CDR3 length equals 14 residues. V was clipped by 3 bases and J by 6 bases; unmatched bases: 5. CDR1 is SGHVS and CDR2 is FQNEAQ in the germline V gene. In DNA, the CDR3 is TGTGCCAGCAGCTTTACAGGGGGCGCTCCTGAAGCTTTCTTT. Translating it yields CASSFTGGAPEAFF.

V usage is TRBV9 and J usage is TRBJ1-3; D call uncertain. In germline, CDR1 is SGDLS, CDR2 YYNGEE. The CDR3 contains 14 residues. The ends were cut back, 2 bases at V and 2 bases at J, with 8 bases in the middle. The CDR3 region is CASSVGGTGNTIYF. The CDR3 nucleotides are TGTGCCAGCAGCGTGGGAGGTACTGGAAACACCATATATTTT. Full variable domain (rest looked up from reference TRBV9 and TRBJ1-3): DSGVTQTPKHLITATGQRVTLRCSPRSGDLSVYWYQQSLDQGLQFLIQYYNGEERAKGNILERFSAQQFPDLHSELNLSSLELGDSALYFCASSVGGTGNTIYFGEGSWLTVV.

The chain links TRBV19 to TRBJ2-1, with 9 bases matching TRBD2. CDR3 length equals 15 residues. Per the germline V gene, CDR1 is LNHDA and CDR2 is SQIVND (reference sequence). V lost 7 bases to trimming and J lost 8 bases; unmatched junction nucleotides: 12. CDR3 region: CASTHLAGSAYEQFF. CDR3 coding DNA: TGTGCCAGTACCCACCTAGCGGGGAGCGCTTATGAGCAGTTCTTC.

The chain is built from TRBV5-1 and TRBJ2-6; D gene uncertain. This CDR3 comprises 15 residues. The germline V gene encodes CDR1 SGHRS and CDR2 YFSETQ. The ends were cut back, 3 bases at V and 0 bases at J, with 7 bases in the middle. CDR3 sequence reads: CASSSDGSGANVLTF. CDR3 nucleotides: TGCGCCAGCAGCTCTGACGGCTCTGGGGCCAACGTCCTGACTTTC. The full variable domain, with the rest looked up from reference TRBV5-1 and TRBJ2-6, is KAGVTQTPRYLIKTRGQQVTLSCSPISGHRSVSWYQQTPGQGLQFLFEYFSETQRNKGNFPGRFSGRQFSNSRSEMNVSTLELGDSALYLCASSSDGSGANVLTFGAGSRLTVL.

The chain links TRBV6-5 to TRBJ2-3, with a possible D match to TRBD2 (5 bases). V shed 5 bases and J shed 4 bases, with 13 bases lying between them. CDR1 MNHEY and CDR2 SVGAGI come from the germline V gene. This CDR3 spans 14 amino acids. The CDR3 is CASSPQRAADTQYF. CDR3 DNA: TGTGCCAGCAGTCCGCAAAGAGCGGCAGATACGCAGTATTTT.

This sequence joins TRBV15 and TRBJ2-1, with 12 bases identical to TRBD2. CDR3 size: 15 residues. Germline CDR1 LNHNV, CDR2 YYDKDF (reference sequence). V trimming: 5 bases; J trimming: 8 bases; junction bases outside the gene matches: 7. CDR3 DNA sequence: TGTGCCACCAGCTTTTCTAGCGGGGGGGAGGATGAGCAGTTCTTC. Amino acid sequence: CATSFSSGGEDEQFF.

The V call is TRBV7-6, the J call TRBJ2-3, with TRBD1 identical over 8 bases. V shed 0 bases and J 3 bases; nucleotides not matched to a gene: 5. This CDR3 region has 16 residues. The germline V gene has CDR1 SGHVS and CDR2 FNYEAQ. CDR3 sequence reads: CASSLAAGGGTDTQYF. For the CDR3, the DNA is TGTGCCAGCAGCTTAGCGGCAGGGGGCGGGACAGATACGCAGTATTTT.

The CDR3 DNA sequence: TGTGCCTGGGGTTCGGGACAGGGTAGACCCCTCCACTTT. Its translation: CAWGSGQGRPLHF. The chain has TRBV30 and TRBJ1-6; 9 bases match TRBD1. CDR1 GTSNPN and CDR2 SVGIG come from the germline V gene (reference sequence). Unmatched junction bases numbered 8, after V lost 5 bases and J lost 12 bases. This CDR3 contains 13 residues.

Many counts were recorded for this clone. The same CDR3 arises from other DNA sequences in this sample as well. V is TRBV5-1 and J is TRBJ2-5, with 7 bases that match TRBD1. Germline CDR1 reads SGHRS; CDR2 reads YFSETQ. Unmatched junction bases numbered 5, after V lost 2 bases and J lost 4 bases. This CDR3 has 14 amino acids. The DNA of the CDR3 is TGCGCCAGCAGCTTCCCGACAGGGTCAGAGACCCAGTACTTC. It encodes CASSFPTGSETQYF.

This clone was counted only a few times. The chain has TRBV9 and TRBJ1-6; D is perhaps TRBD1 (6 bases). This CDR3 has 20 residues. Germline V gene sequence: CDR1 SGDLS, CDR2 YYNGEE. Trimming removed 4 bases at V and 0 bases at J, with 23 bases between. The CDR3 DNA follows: TGTGCCAGCAGCCGACCTGGGGGGGGCCCGAAGAGCTCCTATAATTCACCCCTCCACTTT. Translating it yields CASSRPGGGPKSSYNSPLHF. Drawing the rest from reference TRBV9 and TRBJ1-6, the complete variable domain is DSGVTQTPKHLITATGQRVTLRCSPRSGDLSVYWYQQSLDQGLQFLIQYYNGEERAKGNILERFSAQQFPDLHSELNLSSLELGDSALYFCASSRPGGGPKSSYNSPLHFGNGTRLTVT.

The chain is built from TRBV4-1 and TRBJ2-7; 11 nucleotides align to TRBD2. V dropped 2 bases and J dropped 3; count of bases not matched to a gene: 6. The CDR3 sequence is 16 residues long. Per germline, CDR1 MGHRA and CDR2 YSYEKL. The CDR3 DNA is TGCGCCAGCAGCCAAAGTCTAGCGGGGGGACTCTACGAGCAGTACTTC. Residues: CASSQSLAGGLYEQYF.

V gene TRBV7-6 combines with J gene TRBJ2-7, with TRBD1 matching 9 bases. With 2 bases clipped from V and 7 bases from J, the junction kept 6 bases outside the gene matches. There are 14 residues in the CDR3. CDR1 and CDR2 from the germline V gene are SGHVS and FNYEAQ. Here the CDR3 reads CASSLKQGALEQYF. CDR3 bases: TGTGCCAGCAGCTTAAAACAGGGGGCGCTTGAGCAGTACTTC.